The clone carrying this T cell receptor beta chain showed up just a few times. The antigen remains undetermined. Vbeta (60) and Jbeta (13) primers were used in the PCR. Profiled with immunoSEQ multiplex PCR; TCRdb holds only in-frame clones, not every one. Of some 250,000 clones in the sample, about 81% were seen once. This CDR3 spans 15 amino acids. V was pared by 4 bases and J by 0 bases, with 10 bases between. CDR1 and CDR2 from the germline V gene are ENHRY and SYGVKD. Every donor was a healthy person donating bone marrow. The record originates from a study of cytomegalovirus exposure and HLA in healthy donors. Study-wide context: There were 117 million unique TCR beta sequences, drawn from 150 million to 200 million T cells, in an earlier analysis.

General study points: Productive rates of about 87% or about 30% were seen for most TCR beta V segments in an earlier analysis.

Sequenced input: PBMCs. The chain employs TRBV10-3 and TRBJ1-3; D is perhaps TRBD1 (5 bases). This receptor was taken from a woman in her thirties or forties in good health and CMV-seropositive. The CDR3 DNA follows: TGTGCCATCAGTGGGGATACAGGCTCTGGAAACACCATATATTTT. It is translated as CAISGDTGSGNTIYF.